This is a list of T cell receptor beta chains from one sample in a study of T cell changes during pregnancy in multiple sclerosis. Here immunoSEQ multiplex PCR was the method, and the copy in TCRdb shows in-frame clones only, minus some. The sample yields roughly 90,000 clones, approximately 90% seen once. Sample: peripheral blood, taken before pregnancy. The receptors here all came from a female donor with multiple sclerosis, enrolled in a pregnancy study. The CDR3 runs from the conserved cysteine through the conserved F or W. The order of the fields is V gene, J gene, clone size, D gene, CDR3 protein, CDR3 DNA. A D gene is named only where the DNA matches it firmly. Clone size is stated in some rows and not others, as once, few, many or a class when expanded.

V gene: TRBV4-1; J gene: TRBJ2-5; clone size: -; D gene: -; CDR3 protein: CASSQVAGILETQYF; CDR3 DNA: TGCGCCAGCAGCCAAGTTGCTGGCATCCTGGAGACCCAGTACTTC
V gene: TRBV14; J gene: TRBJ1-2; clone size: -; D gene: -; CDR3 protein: CASSLNTGSGYTF; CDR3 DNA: TGTGCCAGCAGCCTAAATACAGGGTCAGGCTACACCTTC
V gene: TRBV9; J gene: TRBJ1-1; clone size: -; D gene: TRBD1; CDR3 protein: CASSVVQGEAFF; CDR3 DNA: TGTGCCAGCAGCGTAGTGCAGGGGGAGGCTTTCTTT
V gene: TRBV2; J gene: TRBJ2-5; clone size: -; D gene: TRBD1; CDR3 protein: CASSDRGSGTQYF; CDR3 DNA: TGTGCCAGCAGCGACAGGGGCTCGGGGACCCAGTACTTC
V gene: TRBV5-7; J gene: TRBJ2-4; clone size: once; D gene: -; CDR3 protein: CASSPSWCTAKNIQYF; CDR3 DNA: TGTGCCAGCAGCCCGAGCTGGTGCACGGCCAAAAACATTCAGTACTTC
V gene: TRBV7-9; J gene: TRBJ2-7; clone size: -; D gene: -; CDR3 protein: CASSPTGISYEQYF; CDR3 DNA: TGTGCCAGCAGCCCTACAGGGATCTCCTACGAGCAGTACTTC
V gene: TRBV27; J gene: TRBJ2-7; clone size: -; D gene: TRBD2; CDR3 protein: CASSLNGGEQYF; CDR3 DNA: TGTGCCAGCAGTCTGAACGGGGGGGAGCAGTACTTC
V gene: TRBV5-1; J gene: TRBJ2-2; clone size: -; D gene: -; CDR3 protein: CASSFLGGTGELFF; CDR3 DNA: TGCGCCAGCAGCTTTTTGGGGGGCACCGGGGAGCTGTTTTTT
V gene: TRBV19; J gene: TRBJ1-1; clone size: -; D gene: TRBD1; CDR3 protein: CASSPGQGRSGNTEAFF; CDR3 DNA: TGTGCCAGTAGCCCGGGACAGGGGAGGAGCGGAAACACTGAAGCTTTCTTT
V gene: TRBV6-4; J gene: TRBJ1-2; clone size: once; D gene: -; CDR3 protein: CASSPLGGEGLEHGYTF; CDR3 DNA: TGTGCCAGCAGCCCCTTGGGCGGCGAGGGACTGGAGCATGGCTACACCTTC
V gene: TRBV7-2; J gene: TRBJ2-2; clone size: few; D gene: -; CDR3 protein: CASSLEGIRVSTGELFF; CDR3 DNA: TGTGCCAGCAGCTTAGAGGGGATCAGGGTCTCTACCGGGGAGCTGTTTTTT
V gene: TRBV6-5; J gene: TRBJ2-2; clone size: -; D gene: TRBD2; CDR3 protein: CASSYPSGVGSGELFF; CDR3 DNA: TGTGCCAGCAGTTACCCTAGCGGTGTAGGGTCCGGGGAGCTGTTTTTT
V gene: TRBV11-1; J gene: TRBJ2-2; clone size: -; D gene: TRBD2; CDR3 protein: CASSSRSGGTGELFF; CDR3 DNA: TGTGCCAGCAGCTCCCGCAGCGGGGGGACCGGGGAGCTGTTTTTT
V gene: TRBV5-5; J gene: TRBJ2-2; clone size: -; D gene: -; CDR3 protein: CASSGLAGTKNTGELFF; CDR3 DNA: TGTGCCAGCAGCGGACTTGCAGGGACAAAGAACACCGGGGAGCTGTTTTTT
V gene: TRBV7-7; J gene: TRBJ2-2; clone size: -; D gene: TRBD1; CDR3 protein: CASSTDRGGTGELFF; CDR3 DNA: TGTGCCAGCAGCACAGACAGGGGCGGCACCGGGGAGCTGTTTTTT
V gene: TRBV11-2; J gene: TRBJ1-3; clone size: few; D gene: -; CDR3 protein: CASSIRGGSGNTIYF; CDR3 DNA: TGTGCCAGCAGCATTAGAGGGGGATCTGGAAACACCATATATTTT
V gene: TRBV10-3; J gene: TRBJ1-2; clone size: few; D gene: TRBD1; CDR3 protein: CAISSDRDYGYTF; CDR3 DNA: TGTGCCATCAGTTCGGACAGGGACTATGGCTACACCTTC
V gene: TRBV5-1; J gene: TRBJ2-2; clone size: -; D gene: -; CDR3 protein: CASSFSGVTGELFF; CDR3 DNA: TGCGCCAGCAGCTTCTCGGGGGTTACCGGGGAGCTGTTTTTT
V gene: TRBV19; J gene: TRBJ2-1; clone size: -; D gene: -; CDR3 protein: CASSYTHGNEQFF; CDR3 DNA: TGTGCCAGTAGTTATACCCACGGGAATGAGCAGTTCTTC
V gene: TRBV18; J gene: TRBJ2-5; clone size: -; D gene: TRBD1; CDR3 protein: CASSPPGGRIITTETQYF; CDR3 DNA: TGTGCCAGCTCACCACCAGGGGGCCGGATTATTACGACGGAGACCCAGTACTTC
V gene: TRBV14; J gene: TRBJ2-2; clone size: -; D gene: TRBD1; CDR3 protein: CASSQGPGQGTTGELFF; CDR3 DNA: TGTGCCAGCAGCCAAGGACCGGGACAGGGGACCACCGGGGAGCTGTTTTTT
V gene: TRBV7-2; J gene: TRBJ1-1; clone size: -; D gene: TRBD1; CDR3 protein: CASSFTGGITEAFF; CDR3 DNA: TGTGCCAGCAGCTTCACAGGGGGCATCACTGAAGCTTTCTTT
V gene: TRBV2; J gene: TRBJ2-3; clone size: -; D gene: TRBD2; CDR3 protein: CASRGVGRGTDTQYF; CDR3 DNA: TGTGCCAGCAGAGGGGTCGGGAGGGGGACAGATACGCAGTATTTT
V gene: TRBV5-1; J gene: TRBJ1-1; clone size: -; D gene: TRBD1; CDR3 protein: CASSLEGQGAFF; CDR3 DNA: TGCGCCAGCAGCTTGGAGGGACAGGGGGCTTTCTTT
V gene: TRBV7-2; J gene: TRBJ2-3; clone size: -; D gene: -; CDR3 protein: CASSLIPGHRPDTQYF; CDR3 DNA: TGTGCCAGCAGCTTAATTCCGGGACATCGGCCAGATACGCAGTATTTT
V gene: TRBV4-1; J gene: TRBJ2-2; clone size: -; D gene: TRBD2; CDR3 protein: CASSHPIAGKNTGELFF; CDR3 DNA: TGCGCCAGCAGCCACCCCATAGCGGGAAAGAACACCGGGGAGCTGTTTTTT
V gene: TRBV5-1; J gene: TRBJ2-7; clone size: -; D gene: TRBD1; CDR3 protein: CASRFEQGAHEQYF; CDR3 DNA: TGCGCCAGCAGATTCGAACAGGGGGCCCACGAGCAGTACTTC
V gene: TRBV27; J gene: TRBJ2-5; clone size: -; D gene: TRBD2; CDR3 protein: CASRLLPSGPQETQYF; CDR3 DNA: TGTGCCAGCAGACTCCTCCCTAGCGGGCCCCAAGAGACCCAGTACTTC
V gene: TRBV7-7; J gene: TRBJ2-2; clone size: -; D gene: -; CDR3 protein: CASSSEPTGELFF; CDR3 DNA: TGTGCCAGCAGCTCGGAGCCTACCGGGGAGCTGTTTTTT
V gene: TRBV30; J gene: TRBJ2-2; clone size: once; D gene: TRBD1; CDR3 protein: CAWNRQGLRTGELFF; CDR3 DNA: TGTGCCTGGAATAGACAGGGCCTGCGCACCGGGGAGCTGTTTTTT
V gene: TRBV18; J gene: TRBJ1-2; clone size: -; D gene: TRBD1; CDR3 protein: CASAGTGGANGYTF; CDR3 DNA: TGTGCCAGCGCCGGGACAGGGGGCGCGAATGGCTACACCTTC
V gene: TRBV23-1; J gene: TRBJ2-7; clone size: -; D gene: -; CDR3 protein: CASTYQRAPGYEQYF; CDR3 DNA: TGCGCCAGCACCTACCAGAGAGCGCCCGGTTACGAGCAGTACTTC
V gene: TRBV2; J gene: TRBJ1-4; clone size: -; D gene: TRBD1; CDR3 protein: CASSQGQGSTNEKLFF; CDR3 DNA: TGTGCCAGCAGCCAGGGACAGGGGTCAACTAATGAAAAACTGTTTTTT
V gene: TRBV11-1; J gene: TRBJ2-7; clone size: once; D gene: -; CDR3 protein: CASSFTDALYEQYF; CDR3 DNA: TGTGCCAGCAGCTTCACAGATGCGTTGTACGAGCAGTACTTC
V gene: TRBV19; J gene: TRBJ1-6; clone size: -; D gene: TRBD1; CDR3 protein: CASSTRQGANSPLHF; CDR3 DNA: TGTGCCAGTAGTACCAGACAGGGGGCGAATTCACCCCTCCACTTT
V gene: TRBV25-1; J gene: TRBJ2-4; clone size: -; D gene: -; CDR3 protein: CASSELGSRGNIQYF; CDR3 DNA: TGTGCCAGCAGTGAATTAGGTTCCAGGGGCAACATTCAGTACTTC
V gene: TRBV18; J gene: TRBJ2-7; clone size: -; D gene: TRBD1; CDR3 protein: CASSRGRDSDIYEQYF; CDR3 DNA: TGTGCCAGCTCACGGGGCAGGGACAGCGATATCTACGAGCAGTACTTC
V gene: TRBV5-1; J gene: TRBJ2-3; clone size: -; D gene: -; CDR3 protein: CASTPGDTQYF; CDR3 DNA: TGCGCCAGCACCCCGGGAGATACGCAGTATTTT
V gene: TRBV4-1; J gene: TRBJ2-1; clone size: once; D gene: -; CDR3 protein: CASSQVPWGVYNEQFF; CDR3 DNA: TGCGCCAGCAGCCAAGTTCCTTGGGGGGTCTACAATGAGCAGTTCTTC
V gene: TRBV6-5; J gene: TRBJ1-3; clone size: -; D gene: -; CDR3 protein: CASSPKETSGNTIYF; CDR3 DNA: TGTGCCAGCAGTCCGAAGGAGACCTCTGGAAACACCATATATTTT
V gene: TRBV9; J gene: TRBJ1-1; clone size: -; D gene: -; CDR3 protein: CASSVARNTEAFF; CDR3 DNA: TGTGCCAGCAGCGTAGCCAGGAACACTGAAGCTTTCTTT
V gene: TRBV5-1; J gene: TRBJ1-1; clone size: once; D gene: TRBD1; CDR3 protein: CASSLAGNRGPTEAFF; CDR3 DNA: TGCGCCAGCAGCTTGGCCGGGAACAGGGGGCCAACTGAAGCTTTCTTT
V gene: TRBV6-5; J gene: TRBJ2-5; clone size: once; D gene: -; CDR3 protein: CASSYGPAYQETQYF; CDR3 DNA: TGTGCCAGCAGTTACGGGCCGGCTTACCAAGAGACCCAGTACTTC
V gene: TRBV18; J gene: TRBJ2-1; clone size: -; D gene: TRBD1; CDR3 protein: CASSPMTGNNEQFF; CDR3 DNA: TGTGCCAGCTCTCCGATGACAGGGAACAATGAGCAGTTCTTC
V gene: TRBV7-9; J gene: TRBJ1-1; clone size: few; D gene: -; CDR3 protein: CASSSEGRTEAFF; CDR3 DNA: TGTGCCAGCAGCTCGGAGGGGAGAACTGAAGCTTTCTTT
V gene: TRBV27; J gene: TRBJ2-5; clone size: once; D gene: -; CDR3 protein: CASSLLPPYQETQYF; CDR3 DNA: TGTGCCAGCAGTTTACTCCCCCCGTACCAAGAGACCCAGTACTTC
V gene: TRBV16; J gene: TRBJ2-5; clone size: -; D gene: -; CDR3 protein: CASSQNPWGVQYF; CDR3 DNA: TGTGCCAGCAGCCAAAACCCCTGGGGAGTCCAGTACTTC
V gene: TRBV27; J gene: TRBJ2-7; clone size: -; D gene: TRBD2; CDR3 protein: CASSFGSGRPYYEQYF; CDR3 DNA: TGTGCCAGCAGTTTCGGTAGCGGGAGGCCGTACTACGAGCAGTACTTC
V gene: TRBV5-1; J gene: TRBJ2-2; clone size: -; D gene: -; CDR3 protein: CASSQTTGYTGELFF; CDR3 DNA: TGCGCCAGCAGCCAAACAACAGGGTACACCGGGGAGCTGTTTTTT
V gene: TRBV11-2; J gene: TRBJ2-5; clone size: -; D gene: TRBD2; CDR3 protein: CASSLATSLASLRETQYF; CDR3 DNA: TGTGCCAGCAGCTTAGCAACTTCACTAGCGTCCCTCAGGGAGACCCAGTACTTC
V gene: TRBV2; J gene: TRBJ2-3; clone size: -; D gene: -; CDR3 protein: CATNTDTQYF; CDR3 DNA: TGTGCCACTAACACAGATACGCAGTATTTT
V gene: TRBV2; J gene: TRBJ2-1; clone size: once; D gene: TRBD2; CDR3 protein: CASRAGTSGFNEQFF; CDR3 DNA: TGTGCCAGCAGGGCCGGGACTAGCGGGTTCAATGAGCAGTTCTTC
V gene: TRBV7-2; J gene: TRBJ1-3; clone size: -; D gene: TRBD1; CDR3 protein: CASSRTQGSSGNTIYF; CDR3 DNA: TGTGCCAGCAGCCGCACACAGGGGAGCTCTGGAAACACCATATATTTT
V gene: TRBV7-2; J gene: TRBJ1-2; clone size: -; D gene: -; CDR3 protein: CASSLSRTSGYTF; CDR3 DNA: TGTGCCAGCAGCTTGAGTAGGACATCCGGCTACACCTTC
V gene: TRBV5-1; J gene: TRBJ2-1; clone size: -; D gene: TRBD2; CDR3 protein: CASSQGTSGGFNEQFF; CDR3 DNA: TGCGCCAGCAGCCAAGGGACTAGCGGGGGTTTCAATGAGCAGTTCTTC
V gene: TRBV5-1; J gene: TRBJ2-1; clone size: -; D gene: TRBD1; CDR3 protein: CASSHRDRSENEQFF; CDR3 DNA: TGCGCCAGCAGCCACCGGGACAGATCTGAAAATGAGCAGTTCTTC